This T cell receptor beta chain was identified during a study of naive and memory T cell subsets. This clonotype has only a few counts. The antigen is unknown. V was shortened by 1 base and J by 4 bases, with 13 bases between the two germline ends. The CDR3 spans 14 residues. Germline V CDR1 and CDR2: DFQATT, SNEGSKA (reference sequence). Overall study results and limits: Especially in CD8 cells, naive repertoires contained a few larger clonotypes, possibly CD45RA-re-expressing memory cells.

Two oligonucleotides, mixed equimolar, formed the beta constant-region primer covering TRBC1 and TRBC2. Ligated cDNA was amplified by four rounds of PCR with nested alpha and beta constant-region primers and SP2. TCRdb redid the calling of the UMI-ligation and nested PCR reads with MiXCR, one entry per CDR3 protein. The table includes approximately 150,000 distinct CDR3 sequences, 22% detected once. This rearrangement joins TRBV20-1 to TRBJ2-5, with D possibly being TRBD2 (7 bases). The TCR sequence derives from a human donor in good health. The sample comprised naive CD4+ T cells from blood. CDR3 coding DNA: TGCAGTGCTAGAGCCCTCGGGGGGCGAGAGACCCAGTACTTC. As protein: CSARALGGRETQYF.